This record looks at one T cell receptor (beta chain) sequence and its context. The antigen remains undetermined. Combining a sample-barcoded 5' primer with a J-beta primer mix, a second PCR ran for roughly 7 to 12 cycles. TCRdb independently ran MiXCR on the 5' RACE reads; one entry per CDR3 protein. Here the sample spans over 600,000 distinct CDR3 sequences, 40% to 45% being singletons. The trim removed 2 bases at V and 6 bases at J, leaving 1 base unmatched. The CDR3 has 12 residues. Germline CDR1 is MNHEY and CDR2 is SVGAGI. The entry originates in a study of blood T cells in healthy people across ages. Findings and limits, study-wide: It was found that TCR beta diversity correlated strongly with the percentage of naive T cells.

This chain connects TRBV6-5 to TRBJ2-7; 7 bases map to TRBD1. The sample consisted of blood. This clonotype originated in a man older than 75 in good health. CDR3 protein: CASSYRGLEQYF. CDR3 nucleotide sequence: TGTGCCAGCAGTTACAGGGGGCTCGAGCAGTACTTC.